What follows is one T cell receptor beta chain and its context. The antigen is unknown. This specimen comes from a study of T-cell reconstitution after alpha-beta-depleted transplantation in children. From germline, CDR1 is LGHDT and CDR2 YNNKEL (reference sequence). The CDR3 has 18 residues. After removal of 2 bases from V and 3 bases from J, the junction contained 12 bases not matched to a gene. The authors prepared the TCRbeta library with unique molecular identifiers. TCRdb analysed the PCR reads with MiXCR anew, one entry per CDR3 protein. The top ten clones hold 7.5% of a sample with about 290,000 distinct CDR3 sequences, around 10% of them seen once. Findings of the study overall: Most T-cell counts and diversity one year after the transplant came from T cells that were newly produced.

The source was PBMCs, collected before TCRalphabeta/CD19-depleted stem cell transplant. The receptor comes from a boy in the first two years of life with acute myeloid leukemia, due to receive a stem cell transplant. The chain links TRBV3-1 to TRBJ2-7; 11 bases are a match to TRBD2. CDR3 DNA sequence: TGTGCCAGCAGCCAATCTGGGACTAGCGGAATTAGGAGCTACGAGCAGTACTTC. It translates to CASSQSGTSGIRSYEQYF.